The 31 T cell receptor beta chains presented below share a single source sample, sequenced in a study of blood T cell repertoires in COVID-19. The assay was immunoSEQ multiplex PCR, and TCRdb's table has in-frame clones only and misses some. The sample records over 400,000 clones, 80% to 90% being singletons. The specimen was peripheral blood. These receptor sequences come from a woman aged 25 to 39 with active or convalescent COVID-19.

This clone was picked up one time. DNA of the CDR3: TGTGCCAGCACCCCTGGACACCCGGGCACTGAAGCTTTCTTT. Translated: CASTPGHPGTEAFF. This chain connects TRBV6-5 to TRBJ1-1; D is possibly TRBD1 (5 bases). The V gene's germline CDR1 is MNHEY and CDR2 SVGAGI. V shed 7 bases and J shed 4 bases, with 16 bases lying between them. The CDR3 length is 14 residues.

The chain carries TRBV6-5 and TRBJ2-1; unclear D gene. The CDR3 length is 16 residues. Trimming took off 0 bases at V and 3 bases at J, with 12 bases between the two ends. Germline-derived CDR1 and CDR2 are MNHEY and SVGAGI. The CDR3 nucleotides read TGTGCCAGCAGTTACTCGATAGCTGCTGGCTACAATGAGCAGTTCTTC. It codes for CASSYSIAAGYNEQFF.

CDR3 in DNA: TGTGCCAGCAGCGTACTAGCGGGGGCCCGAAACACCGGGGAGCTGTTTTTT. Amino acids: CASSVLAGARNTGELFF. This sequence joins TRBV9 and TRBJ2-2, with TRBD2 matching over 10 bases. From germline, CDR1 is SGDLS and CDR2 YYNGEE. The CDR3 is 17 residues long. V was clipped by 1 base and J by 2 bases; unmatched bases: 5.

In DNA form, the CDR3 reads TGTGCCAGCAGTTGGGACAGCGGATCCTATGGCTACACCTTC. Protein product: CASSWDSGSYGYTF. The J gene is TRBJ1-2, the V gene TRBV27; 7 positions match TRBD1. The CDR3 is made up of 14 amino acids. The junction had 6 bases not matched to a gene; V was cut back by 4 bases and J by 4 bases. In germline, CDR1 is MNHEY, CDR2 SMNVEV (reference sequence).

The chain employs TRBV3-1 (or the pseudogene TRBV3-2) and TRBJ1-1, with a possible D match to TRBD1 (6 bases). The CDR3 extends over 16 amino acids. CDR1 is LGHDT, CDR2 YNNKEL, per germline (reference sequence). V shed 4 bases and J shed 1 base, with 16 bases lying between them. The CDR3 reads CASSPRQAIQNTEAFF. The CDR3 bases are TGTGCCAGCAGCCCCCGACAGGCTATCCAGAACACTGAAGCTTTCTTT.

The chain employs TRBV15 and TRBJ1-2; D may be TRBD1 (5 bases). Trimming took 0 bases from V and 6 from J, leaving 20 bases between them. Germline V gene data show CDR1 as LNHNV and CDR2 as YYDKDF (reference sequence). The CDR3 is 17 amino acids. Here the CDR3 reads CATSRDLIKGPLDGYTF. CDR3 bases: TGTGCCACCAGCAGAGATCTAATTAAGGGGCCTCTGGATGGCTACACCTTC.

This clone was observed a few times. The V gene is TRBV4-2, the J gene TRBJ2-6; 8 bases match TRBD1. Germline V gene lookup returns CDR1 LGHNA and CDR2 YNFKEQ. Trimming cost V 0 bases and J 2 bases; bases outside gene matches: 3. The CDR3 length is 17 residues. The DNA of the CDR3 is TGTGCCAGCAGCCAAGAATCAGGGGGCCCTGGGGCCAACGTCCTGACTTTC. Translated: CASSQESGGPGANVLTF.

This clone was detected only a few times. The chain employs TRBV5-1 and TRBJ2-3; possible D gene TRBD2, 6 bases. The length of the CDR3 is 15 residues. Looked up from germline, CDR1 is SGHRS and CDR2 is YFSETQ. V was shortened by 4 bases and J by 5 bases, with 17 bases between the two germline ends. The CDR3 DNA reads as TGCGCCAGCAGCCCGGAAGGTATTAGCGGAGATACGCAGTATTTT. Residues: CASSPEGISGDTQYF.

The rearrangement joins TRBV10-3 to TRBJ1-5, with a possible D match to TRBD1 (5 bases). The V end lost 0 bases, the J end lost 9 bases, and 12 bases lay between the germline ends. From germline, CDR1 is ENHRY and CDR2 SYGVKD. CDR3 length: 14 amino acids. The DNA for the CDR3 is TGTGCCATCAGTGAGTCGCTTGGACAACCGCCCCAGCATTTT. Its protein product is CAISESLGQPPQHF.

This chain connects TRBV18 to TRBJ1-1; D ambiguous. The CDR3 runs 15 residues. V lost 4 bases, J lost 0 bases, and 12 bases lay in between. The germline CDR1 and CDR2 sequences are KGHSH and LQKENI. The CDR3 loop is CASSLLKQMNTEAFF. The CDR3 DNA reads as TGTGCCAGCTCACTATTAAAACAGATGAACACTGAAGCTTTCTTT.

The CDR3 nucleotides read TGTGCCAGCAGCGTAGGAAACGCGGGGGCGAGCTCCTACGAGCAGTACTTC. It codes for CASSVGNAGASSYEQYF. This chain joins TRBV9 and TRBJ2-7; a weak D match, TRBD2 (7 bases). V gave up 0 bases and J gave up 0 bases, with 16 bases separating them. The CDR3 is 17 amino acids. From germline, CDR1 is SGDLS and CDR2 YYNGEE.

This clone was found many times. The J gene is TRBJ2-7, the V gene TRBV5-1, with D perhaps matching TRBD2 (7 bases). The V end lost 4 bases, the J end lost 2 bases, and 16 bases lay between the germline ends. This CDR3 comprises 15 residues. The germline CDR1 and CDR2 sequences are SGHRS and YFSETQ. CDR3 DNA: TGCGCCAGCAGCCCTGGTAGGGGGAGGGCCTACGAGCAGTACTTC. Its translation: CASSPGRGRAYEQYF.

CDR3 sequence reads: CASSSDGGTQQYF. Here the CDR3 DNA reads TGTGCCAGCAGCTCGGACGGGGGTACGCAGCAGTACTTC. This chain uses TRBV5-4 with TRBJ2-7; D might be TRBD2 (6 bases). Germline assignment: CDR1 SGHNT and CDR2 YYREEE (reference sequence). The V end was cut by 3 bases, the J end by 8 bases, with 15 bases between. The CDR3 contains 13 residues.

The V call is TRBV29-1, the J call TRBJ2-7; 9 bases line up with TRBD1. Looked up from germline, CDR1 is SQVTM and CDR2 is ANQGSEA. With V trimmed by 7 bases and J by 3 bases, 4 bases remained unmatched. There are 12 residues in the CDR3. CDR3 loop: CSAGTGRYEQYF. The CDR3 coding sequence is TGCAGCGCAGGGACAGGGCGCTACGAGCAGTACTTC.

The chain couples TRBV5-1 to TRBJ2-1; D possibly corresponds to TRBD2 (7 bases). Germline V CDR1 and CDR2: SGHRS, YFSETQ. The CDR3 loop spans 14 amino acids. The ends were cut back, 1 base at V and 9 bases at J, with 14 bases in the middle. The DNA of the CDR3 is TGCGCCAGCAGCTTGACTAGCGAAGGGGGTGAGCAGTTCTTC. Its protein is CASSLTSEGGEQFF.

The CDR3 reads CATSPRPSHRAGDLEQYF. The CDR3 DNA reads as TGTGCCACCAGCCCACGTCCTAGCCACAGGGCAGGGGATTTGGAGCAGTACTTC. This chain links TRBV15 with TRBJ2-7, with D possibly being TRBD1 (6 bases). Trimming left V 5 bases short and J 7 bases short, with 30 bases between. The germline CDR1 and CDR2 sequences are LNHNV and YYDKDF (reference sequence). CDR3 length: 18 amino acids.

This chain connects TRBV18 to TRBJ1-1; 10 bases line up with TRBD1. The J segment lost 6 bases and the V segment lost 5 bases, leaving 6 bases of the junction unmatched. The CDR3 spans 14 residues. CDR1 and CDR2 from the germline V gene are KGHSH and LQKENI. The CDR3 here is CASSIRGQGSEAFF. Written as DNA, the CDR3 is TGTGCCAGCTCAATACGGGGACAGGGGTCTGAAGCTTTCTTT. Combining the CDR3 with reference TRBV18 and TRBJ1-1 gives the whole variable domain NAGVMQNPRHLVRRRGQEARLRCSPMKGHSHVYWYRQLPEEGLKFMVYLQKENIIDESGMPKERFSAEFPKEGPSILRIQQVVRGDSAAYFCASSIRGQGSEAFFGQGTRLTVV.

The rearrangement joins TRBV10-3 to TRBJ2-7; 14 nucleotides agree with TRBD2. V lost 4 bases to trimming and J lost 3 bases; unmatched junction nucleotides: 5. Germline CDR1 is ENHRY and CDR2 is SYGVKD. This CDR3 region has 16 residues. The chain's CDR3 is CAISAGTSGSFYEQYF. The CDR3 DNA reads as TGTGCCATCAGTGCGGGGACTAGCGGGAGTTTCTACGAGCAGTACTTC.

This clone appeared a single time. V gene TRBV5-1 combines with J gene TRBJ1-1; no clear D gene. The CDR3 runs to 14 residues. Germline V lookup: CDR1 SGHRS, CDR2 YFSETQ. V was clipped by 4 bases and J by 1 base, with 11 bases between them. In nucleotides, the CDR3 is TGCGCCAGCAGCCTTCAGGCAGGGAACACTGAAGCTTTCTTT. Translating gives CASSLQAGNTEAFF.

The V and J genes are TRBV3-1 (or the pseudogene TRBV3-2) and TRBJ2-5; 11 bases agree with TRBD2. V lost 4 bases and J lost 4; bases outside the gene matches: 8. The CDR3 sequence is 16 residues long. CDR1 is LGHDT and CDR2 is YNNKEL in the germline V gene (reference sequence). This chain's CDR3 is CASSPPPSGRIETQYF. The CDR3 nucleotides are TGTGCCAGCAGCCCCCCACCTAGCGGGAGGATAGAGACCCAGTACTTC.

This clone was observed a single time. The V call is TRBV30, the J call TRBJ1-5; TRBD1 might be the D (6 bases). The V and J ends lost 1 base and 4 bases respectively, with 17 bases between them. The CDR3 consists of 16 residues. Germline V CDR1 and CDR2: GTSNPN, SVGIG (reference sequence). CDR3 sequence: CAWSAGAGVGNQPQHF. CDR3 sequence (DNA): TGTGCCTGGAGTGCCGGGGCAGGGGTTGGGAATCAGCCCCAGCATTTT.

This chain uses TRBV4-1 with TRBJ2-3, with TRBD2 matching 11 bases. CDR1 is MGHRA, CDR2 YSYEKL, per germline. V was pared by 5 bases and J by 5 bases, with 3 bases of the junction left unmatched. The CDR3 sequence is 14 residues long. This CDR3 reads CASSVSGRVDTQYF. CDR3 sequence (DNA): TGCGCCAGCAGCGTTAGCGGGAGGGTAGATACGCAGTATTTT.

This clone has just one count. The rearrangement uses TRBV9 and TRBJ2-2; TRBD2 aligns across 10 bases. V dropped 5 bases and J dropped 3; count of bases not matched to a gene: 13. The length of the CDR3 is 18 residues. Germline V CDR1 and CDR2: SGDLS, YYNGEE. The CDR3 reads CASRRGLAGVLDTGELFF. The CDR3, as DNA: TGTGCCAGCAGGCGAGGTCTAGCGGGAGTATTAGACACCGGGGAGCTGTTTTTT.

This chain uses TRBV27 with TRBJ1-1; 9 bases match TRBD1. This CDR3 spans 21 amino acids. J was trimmed by 0 bases and V by 4 bases; bases with no gene match: 21. Germline V lookup: CDR1 MNHEY, CDR2 SMNVEV (reference sequence). CDR3 sequence: CASSSQQGAYLPWKMNTEAFF. The CDR3 coding sequence is TGTGCCAGCAGTTCCCAACAGGGGGCCTACTTGCCTTGGAAAATGAACACTGAAGCTTTCTTT.

The gene calls are TRBV29-1 and TRBJ2-7; D possibly corresponds to TRBD2 (5 bases). The CDR3 spans 13 residues. V shed 6 bases and J shed 4 bases, with 16 bases lying between them. CDR1 and CDR2 from the germline V gene are SQVTM and ANQGSEA. CDR3 sequence (DNA): TGCAGCGTCGTGGAGGAAGTGAGGTACGAGCAGTACTTC. Translated: CSVVEEVRYEQYF.

This rearrangement joins TRBV2 to TRBJ2-5, with a tentative D call TRBD1 (6 bases). Germline V lookup: CDR1 SNHLY, CDR2 FYNNEI. V lost 1 base and J 2 bases, leaving 8 bases between the germline ends. The CDR3 has 14 residues. Here the CDR3 reads CASSEGTAQETQYF. CDR3 nucleotide sequence: TGTGCCAGCAGTGAAGGGACAGCTCAAGAGACCCAGTACTTC.

This rearrangement joins TRBV13 to TRBJ1-1; D is undetermined. Trimming cost V 1 base and J 4 bases, with 10 bases left between them. CDR1 and CDR2 from the germline V gene are PRHDT and FYEKMQ (reference sequence). CDR3 size: 14 residues. The CDR3 is CASSLAEPGTEAFF. The CDR3 region has the DNA TGTGCCAGCAGCTTAGCGGAGCCCGGCACTGAAGCTTTCTTT. Full variable domain (rest looked up from reference TRBV13 and TRBJ1-1): AAGVIQSPRHLIKEKRETATLKCYPIPRHDTVYWYQQGPGQDPQFLISFYEKMQSDKGSIPDRFSAQQFSDYHSELNMSSLELGDSALYFCASSLAEPGTEAFFGQGTRLTVV.

DNA for the CDR3: TGTGCCAGCAGTGAAGTACAGCAATATAGCAATCAGCCCCAGCATTTT. Its translation: CASSEVQQYSNQPQHF. The rearrangement links TRBV6-1 to TRBJ1-5, with D unclear. The germline gives CDR1 MNHNS, CDR2 SASEGT. The V and J ends lost 1 base and 0 bases respectively, with 10 bases between them. The CDR3 extends over 16 amino acids.

Only one count was recorded for this clone. This chain links TRBV19 with TRBJ1-1; D gene ambiguous. The germline V gene encodes CDR1 LNHDA and CDR2 SQIVND (reference sequence). The CDR3 length is 13 residues. The ends were cut back, 9 bases at V and 3 bases at J, with 14 bases in the middle. The CDR3 spells CASDSPRYTEAFF. DNA for the CDR3: TGTGCCAGCGATTCACCTCGGTACACTGAAGCTTTCTTT.

The chain uses TRBV6-5 and TRBJ2-7; maybe TRBD2 (6 bases). Germline V CDR1 and CDR2: MNHEY, SVGAGI. Trimming cost V 2 bases and J 3 bases, with 17 bases left between them. The CDR3 runs to 16 residues. The CDR3 protein is CASSYRFSGYNYEQYF. The DNA for the CDR3 is TGTGCCAGCAGTTACCGGTTCAGCGGGTATAACTACGAGCAGTACTTC.

This clone was seen more than once but under ten times. The chain combines TRBV5-6 with TRBJ1-4; possibly TRBD1 for D (5 bases). V was cut by 7 bases and J by 3 bases, with 13 bases left in between. This CDR3 is 14 amino acids long. Germline V gives CDR1 SGHDT, CDR2 YYEEEE. Here the CDR3 reads CASQRRGANEKLFF. CDR3 coding DNA: TGTGCCAGCCAGCGTCGGGGGGCTAATGAAAAACTGTTTTTT.